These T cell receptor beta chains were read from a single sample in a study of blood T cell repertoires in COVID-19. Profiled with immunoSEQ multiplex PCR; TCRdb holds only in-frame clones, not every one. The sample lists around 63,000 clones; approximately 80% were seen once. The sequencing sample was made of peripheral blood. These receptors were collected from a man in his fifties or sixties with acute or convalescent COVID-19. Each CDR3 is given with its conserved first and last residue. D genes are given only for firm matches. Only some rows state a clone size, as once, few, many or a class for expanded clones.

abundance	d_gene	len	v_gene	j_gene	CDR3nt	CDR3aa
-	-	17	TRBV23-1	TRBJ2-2	TGCGCCAGCAGTCACCCCATCCGGGACAATCTCACCGGGGAGCTGTTTTTT	CASSHPIRDNLTGELFF
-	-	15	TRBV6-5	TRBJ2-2	TGTGCCAGCAGTCCACGGACAGAAAACACCGGGGAGCTGTTTTTT	CASSPRTENTGELFF
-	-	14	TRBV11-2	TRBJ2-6	TGTGCCAGCAATCAGGGAATTGGGGCCAACGTCCTGACTTTC	CASNQGIGANVLTF
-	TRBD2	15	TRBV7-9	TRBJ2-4	TGTGCCAGCAGCCCTTTAGCGGGGGGGCTGGACATTCAGTACTTC	CASSPLAGGLDIQYF
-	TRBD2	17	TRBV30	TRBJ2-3	TGTGCCTGGAGCCTAGGGCGGACTAGCGGTTACACAGATACGCAGTATTTT	CAWSLGRTSGYTDTQYF
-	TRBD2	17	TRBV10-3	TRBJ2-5	TGTGCCATCAGTGACCCTAGCGGGGGAGCGACCGTGCAGACCCAGTACTTC	CAISDPSGGATVQTQYF
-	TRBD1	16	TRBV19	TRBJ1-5	TGTGCCAGTAGGGCCCCCCAGGGGGCTAGGAATCAGCCCCAGCATTTT	CASRAPQGARNQPQHF
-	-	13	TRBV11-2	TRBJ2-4	TGTGCCAGCAGCCCCAACATCGACTTCCCCCCGGACTTC	CASSPNIDFPPDF
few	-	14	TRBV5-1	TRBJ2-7	TGCGCCAGCAGCTTGGCAGGGACAAACTACGAGCAGTACTTC	CASSLAGTNYEQYF
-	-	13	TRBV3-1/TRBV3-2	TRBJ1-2	TGTGCCAGCAGCCCCACTATCGGCCTTGGCTACACCTTC	CASSPTIGLGYTF
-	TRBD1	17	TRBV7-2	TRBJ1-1	TGTGCCAGCAGCTTAATGGGGGACAGGCTTTTGAACACTGAAGCTTTCTTT	CASSLMGDRLLNTEAFF
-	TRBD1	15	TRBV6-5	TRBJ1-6	TGTGCCAGCAGACGGGACAGCTCCTATAATTCACCCCTCCACTTT	CASRRDSSYNSPLHF
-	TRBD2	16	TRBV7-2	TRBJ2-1	TGTGCCAGCAGCCCTCAGGTGGCTAGCGGGGGGGGTGAGCAGTTCTTC	CASSPQVASGGGEQFF
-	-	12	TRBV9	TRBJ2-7	TGTGCCAGCAGCGCAACAGGTTACGAGCAGTACTTC	CASSATGYEQYF
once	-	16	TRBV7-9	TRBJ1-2	TGTGCCAGCAGCCACGGGGGGCCGCAAGCTAACTATGGCTACACCTTC	CASSHGGPQANYGYTF
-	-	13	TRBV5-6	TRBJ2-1	TGTGCCAGCAGCGGAACGGGGAGGAATGAGCAGTTCTTC	CASSGTGRNEQFF
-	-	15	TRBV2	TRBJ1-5	TGTGCCAGCGGGGGGGGTGGAGGAAGCAATCAGCCCCAGCATTTT	CASGGGGGSNQPQHF
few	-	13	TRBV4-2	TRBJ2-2	TGTGCCAGCAGCCAAGGGGCCACCGGGGAGCTGTTTTTT	CASSQGATGELFF
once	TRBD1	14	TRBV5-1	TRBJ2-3	TGCGCCAGCAGCTTGGACAGGGGGCAAGATACGCAGTATTTT	CASSLDRGQDTQYF
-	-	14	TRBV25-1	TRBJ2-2	TGTGCCAGCAGTGCAACAGGGAACACCGGGGAGCTGTTTTTT	CASSATGNTGELFF
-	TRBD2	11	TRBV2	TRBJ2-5	TGTGCCAGCAGCGGGGGGGAGACCCAGTACTTC	CASSGGETQYF
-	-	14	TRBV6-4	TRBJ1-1	TGTGCCAGCAGTGACACGGGGGGGGACACTGAAGCTTTCTTT	CASSDTGGDTEAFF
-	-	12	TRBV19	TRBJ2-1	TGTGCCAGTAGTATTGGGGGAGGTGAGCAGTTCTTC	CASSIGGGEQFF
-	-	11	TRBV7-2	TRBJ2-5	TGTGCCAGCGCCACATTCGAGACCCAGTACTTC	CASATFETQYF
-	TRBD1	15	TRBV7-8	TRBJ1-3	TGTGCCAGCAGCCGATTGGGACAGCCTGGAAACACCATATATTTT	CASSRLGQPGNTIYF
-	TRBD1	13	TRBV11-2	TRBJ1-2	TGTGCCAGCAGCTGGGACAGAAACTATGGCTACACCTTC	CASSWDRNYGYTF
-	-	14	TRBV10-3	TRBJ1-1	TGTGCCATCAGCTCGGGTGCGGAGAACACTGAAGCTTTCTTT	CAISSGAENTEAFF